The present T cell receptor (beta chain) was sequenced within a study of blood T cell repertoires in COVID-19. Trimming removed 5 bases from V and 9 bases from J; junction bases left unmatched: 7. The CDR3 runs to 13 residues. Original processing methods: It was from reference gene primer amplification that nucleated cell counts were estimated. TCRdb's table, derived via immunoSEQ multiplex PCR, lists solely in-frame clones and lacks some. V, J and clone size are taken as reported in that table, and D and trimming were inferred from the DNA itself. The sample lists a few hundred thousand clones, 82% occurring once.

This rearrangement joins TRBV12-3 or TRBV12-4 to TRBJ2-1, with 7 bases identical to TRBD2. The receptor's source is a woman under 30 with acute or convalescent COVID-19. The sequenced sample consisted of peripheral blood. The CDR3 nucleotides are TGTGCCAGCAGTCCTATGGGGAGGGCTGAGCAGTTCTTC. Its protein product is CASSPMGRAEQFF.